The 26 T cell receptor beta chains presented below share a single source sample, sequenced in a study of cytomegalovirus exposure and HLA in healthy donors. Vbeta (60) and Jbeta (13) primers were used in the PCR. The assay was immunoSEQ multiplex PCR, and TCRdb's table has in-frame clones only and misses some. This sample has approximately 97,000 clones, with around 77% found just once. The sequencing sample was made of PBMCs. The receptors were sampled from a male donor in good health and CMV-seropositive.

This clone showed up just once. This rearrangement joins TRBV9 to TRBJ2-6; the match to TRBD1 covers 7 bases. The CDR3 contains 15 residues. V was clipped by 7 bases and J by 4 bases; unmatched bases: 8. CDR1 is SGDLS and CDR2 is YYNGEE in the germline V gene. The CDR3, as DNA: TGTGCCAGCTCTCCACAGGGGTCCGGGGCCAACGTCCTGACTTTC. This sequence encodes CASSPQGSGANVLTF.

This chain uses TRBV29-1 with TRBJ2-1; TRBD1 matches 11 bases. J was trimmed by 4 bases and V by 4 bases; bases with no gene match: 3. Germline V gene data show CDR1 as SQVTM and CDR2 as ANQGSEA. This CDR3 is built from 14 residues. CDR3 bases: TGCAGCGTTGGGACAGGGGGCTATTACAATGAGCAGTTCTTC. Its translation: CSVGTGGYYNEQFF.

This clone was found once. V gene TRBV4-1 combines with J gene TRBJ2-1; a possible D gene is TRBD2 (7 bases). There are 17 residues in the CDR3. CDR1 is MGHRA and CDR2 is YSYEKL in the germline V gene. V lost 2 bases and J lost 8, with 22 bases in between. The chain's CDR3 is CASSQSDRGGVGDEQFF. DNA of the CDR3: TGCGCCAGCAGCCAATCGGATAGGGGGGGGGTGGGGGATGAGCAGTTCTTC.

The chain uses TRBV11-2 and TRBJ2-7, with TRBD1 as a possible D gene (6 bases). The germline CDR1 and CDR2 sequences are SGHAT and FQNNGV. The CDR3 loop spans 15 amino acids. The V and J ends lost 2 bases and 7 bases respectively, with 18 bases between them. The CDR3 nucleotides read TGTGCCAGCAGCTTAACGATACTCCAGGGGCAGGAGCAGTACTTC. This sequence encodes CASSLTILQGQEQYF.

Only a few counts were recorded for this clone. The DNA for the CDR3 is TGTGCCTGGAGTCTTTACCGGGGGGCTTTCTTT. It encodes CAWSLYRGAFF. V and J are TRBV30 and TRBJ1-1; D is perhaps TRBD1 (5 bases). The V gene lost 2 bases and the J gene lost 11 bases, with 12 bases spanning the gap. The V gene's germline CDR1 is GTSNPN and CDR2 SVGIG (reference sequence). The CDR3 is 11 amino acids.

The chain recombines TRBV28 with TRBJ1-5, with D uncertain. The CDR3 is 14 residues long. Germline V CDR1 and CDR2: MDHEN, SYDVKM. The ends were cut back, 10 bases at V and 5 bases at J, with 18 bases in the middle. CDR3 DNA: TGTGCCATCGGTACGGGAAGCCAGGATCAGCCCCAGCATTTT. It specifies CAIGTGSQDQPQHF.

This clone was counted a few times. The gene calls are TRBV6-6 and TRBJ1-6; possible D gene TRBD1, 6 bases. Germline CDR1 and CDR2: MNHNY and SVGAGI (reference sequence). This CDR3 comprises 16 residues. V was clipped by 6 bases and J by 12 bases, with 24 bases between them. The CDR3 region has the DNA TGTGCCAGCAGGATTTACAGGGACTATAATTCTGGACCCCTCCACTTT. This translates into CASRIYRDYNSGPLHF.

This chain links TRBV28 with TRBJ2-3, with D perhaps matching TRBD2 (5 bases). The germline CDR1 and CDR2 sequences are MDHEN and SYDVKM. There are 14 residues in the CDR3. The V gene lost 9 bases and the J gene lost 7 bases, with 20 bases spanning the gap. CDR3 loop: CASRAHPTGNTQYF. The CDR3, as DNA: TGTGCCAGTCGGGCACATCCCACGGGAAATACGCAGTATTTT.

This clone appeared a single time. V is TRBV7-2 and J is TRBJ2-2, with TRBD2 matching 9 bases. Germline V gene sequence: CDR1 SGHTA, CDR2 FQGNSA. This CDR3 has 15 residues. V was clipped by 4 bases and J by 5 bases; unmatched bases: 5. For the CDR3, the DNA is TGTGCCAGCAGCTCCTCCGGACTAGCGACCGGGGAGCTGTTTTTT. Amino acid sequence: CASSSSGLATGELFF.

V and J are TRBV7-2 and TRBJ1-2; 8 positions match TRBD1. With V trimmed by 5 bases and J by 4 bases, 15 bases remained unmatched. Germline-derived CDR1 and CDR2 are SGHTA and FQGNSA. The CDR3 sequence is 17 residues long. CDR3 residues: CASSGGRQGPSSYGYTF. In DNA, the CDR3 is TGTGCCAGCAGCGGAGGTAGACAGGGGCCTTCGTCCTATGGCTACACCTTC.

Only a few counts were recorded for this clone. The rearrangement uses TRBV6-5 and TRBJ1-2; 8 nucleotides line up with TRBD1. Germline lookup yields CDR1 MNHEY and CDR2 SVGAGI. Trimming removed 6 bases from V and 5 bases from J; junction bases left unmatched: 5. CDR3 length: 13 residues. The CDR3 DNA reads TGTGCCAGCAGAGCCGGGACAGGATATGGCTACACCTTC. This gives the protein CASRAGTGYGYTF.

CDR3 in DNA: TGCGCCAGCACGCCGGCGGACAGGGGTTGGGATACGCAGTATTTT. Translating it yields CASTPADRGWDTQYF. The V call is TRBV10-1, the J call TRBJ2-3; 9 bases agree with TRBD1. CDR3 size: 15 residues. Germline values: CDR1 WNHNN, CDR2 SYGVQD (reference sequence). With 7 bases clipped from V and 6 bases from J, the junction kept 11 bases outside the gene matches.

The CDR3 region has the DNA TGTGCCAGCAGTTACGGACAGGGGAATGAAAAACTGTTTTTT. Translated, it gives CASSYGQGNEKLFF. The rearrangement joins TRBV28 to TRBJ1-4; 9 bases match TRBD1. The CDR3 totals 14 residues. Trimming at V came to 4 bases and at J to 5 bases, leaving 2 bases not matched to a gene. Per the germline V gene, CDR1 is MDHEN and CDR2 is SYDVKM.

This clone was counted a single time. The chain uses TRBV28 and TRBJ2-1; possible D gene TRBD2, 6 bases. Per germline, CDR1 MDHEN and CDR2 SYDVKM. The V gene lost 6 bases and the J gene lost 9 bases, with 21 bases spanning the gap. This CDR3 is 15 amino acids long. CDR3 in DNA: TGTGCCAGCAGAAGGGCCGGGGGAACCGGATTTGAGCAGTTCTTC. Protein product: CASRRAGGTGFEQFF.

The V and J genes are TRBV6-1 and TRBJ2-7; 7 bases line up with TRBD1. Germline-derived CDR1 and CDR2 are MNHNS and SASEGT. CDR3 length equals 13 residues. With V trimmed by 6 bases and J by 2 bases, 4 bases remained unmatched. CDR3 coding DNA: TGTGCCAGCAGGAACAGGGGCGCCTACGAGCAGTACTTC. It translates to CASRNRGAYEQYF.

CDR3 DNA sequence: TGCGCCAGCAGCCAGGGGCCAATCTATGGCTACACCTTC. The encoded protein is CASSQGPIYGYTF. The genes are TRBV4-3 and TRBJ1-2; TRBD1 might be the D (5 bases). The germline V gene encodes CDR1 LGHNA and CDR2 YSLEER. The length of the CDR3 is 13 residues. V gave up 3 bases and J gave up 4 bases, with 9 bases separating them.

The chain employs TRBV7-2 and TRBJ2-3; 10 bases match TRBD2. Trimming at V came to 1 base and at J to 7 bases, leaving 8 bases not matched to a gene. This CDR3 is 16 amino acids long. The germline V gene has CDR1 SGHTA and CDR2 FQGNSA. CDR3 protein: CASSLVGSGRTNTQYF. The DNA of the CDR3 is TGTGCCAGCAGCTTAGTTGGTAGCGGGAGGACTAATACGCAGTATTTT.

J is TRBJ2-5 and V is TRBV9; 9 bases are a match to TRBD2. The ends lost 5 bases at V and 3 bases at J; junction bases unmatched: 11. The CDR3 sequence is 16 residues long. Germline CDR1 SGDLS, CDR2 YYNGEE. CDR3 bases: TGTGCCAGCAGTTCCCTAGCGGGAACAAGCAAAGAGACCCAGTACTTC. Translation: CASSSLAGTSKETQYF.

The V and J genes are TRBV28 and TRBJ2-5; TRBD1 might be the D (9 bases). The closer fit of TRBJ2-7 to the DNA end suggests the J call may be wrong. The CDR3 has 15 amino acids. Germline V gives CDR1 MDHEN, CDR2 SYDVKM. Here the CDR3 DNA reads TGTGCCAGCAGCCGGGGGGGACAGGGTAGGTACGAGCAGTACTTC. Residues: CASSRGGQGRYEQYF.

This clone was found once. The chain carries TRBV27 and TRBJ2-1; tentative D call: TRBD1 (5 bases). The CDR3 runs 18 residues. From germline, CDR1 is MNHEY and CDR2 SMNVEV (reference sequence). Trimming took 3 bases from V and 3 from J, leaving 21 bases between them. The DNA for the CDR3 is TGTGCCAGCAGTTTGAAGGGGTCATCTATATGGGGCTACAATGAGCAGTTCTTC. Its protein product is CASSLKGSSIWGYNEQFF.

The V and J genes are TRBV6-5 and TRBJ1-2, with 7 bases fitting TRBD1. The CDR3 totals 12 residues. Germline trimming cut 4 bases from V and 8 bases from J; bases unmatched to any gene: 4. Germline V gene data show CDR1 as MNHEY and CDR2 as SVGAGI. The CDR3 DNA sequence: TGTGCCAGCAGTTCCAGGGGGAGCGGCTACACCTTC. Translation gives CASSSRGSGYTF.

The chain joins TRBV30 to TRBJ2-2; 8 nucleotides agree with TRBD1. After removal of 7 bases from V and 6 bases from J, the junction contained 7 bases not matched to a gene. The CDR3 has 13 residues. Germline CDR1 GTSNPN, CDR2 SVGIG (reference sequence). CDR3 nucleotide sequence: TGTGCCTCCCAGGGGGCGCGGGCCGGGGAGCTGTTTTTT. It encodes CASQGARAGELFF.

This sequence joins TRBV6-1 and TRBJ1-5; 7 nucleotides align to TRBD1. The CDR3 extends over 14 amino acids. Unmatched junction bases numbered 12, after V lost 10 bases and J lost 6 bases. In germline, CDR1 is MNHNS, CDR2 SASEGT. This CDR3 reads CATDQGGSGQPQHF. CDR3 nucleotides: TGTGCCACCGACCAAGGGGGCTCAGGTCAGCCCCAGCATTTT.

The chain uses TRBV10-3 and TRBJ2-1, with D hard to call. The germline V gene has CDR1 ENHRY and CDR2 SYGVKD. The CDR3 is 12 residues long. The V end lost 7 bases, the J end lost 10 bases, and 14 bases lay between the germline ends. The CDR3 protein is CAITADQREQFF. Written as DNA, the CDR3 is TGTGCCATCACCGCCGACCAGAGGGAGCAGTTCTTC.

With regard to this clone: Relative to the germline gene, one junction end is altered; a read error may explain this. The rearrangement uses TRBV28 and TRBJ2-6; perhaps TRBD1 as D (5 bases). In germline, CDR1 is MDHEN, CDR2 SYDVKM. The CDR3 totals 17 residues. The CDR3, as DNA: TGTGCCAGCAGTTTTTCTACTATCTACTCTGGGGCCAACGGCCTGACTTTC. Its translation: CASSFSTIYSGANGLTF. Filled out from reference TRBV28 and TRBJ2-6, the complete variable domain reads DVKVTQSSRYLVKRTGEKVFLECVQDMDHENMFWYRQDPGLGLRLIYFSYDVKMKEKGDIPEGYSVSREKKERFSLILESASTNQTSMYLCASSFSTIYSGANGLTFGAGSRLTVL.

Concerning this clone itself: Its ends do not fully match the called genes, so a read error is possible. The chain carries TRBV27 and TRBJ2-4, with D tentatively TRBD2 (6 bases). This CDR3 spans 13 amino acids. The germline CDR1 and CDR2 sequences are MNHEY and SMNVEV (reference sequence). CDR3: CASSLLAKNSQYF. The CDR3 coding sequence is TGTGCCAGCAGTCTACTAGCCAAAAACAGTCAGTACTTC.